A single sample gave rise to the 21 T cell receptor beta chains below, sequenced in a study of OX40 agonist ivuxolimab in advanced cancers. Repertoires were generated with immunoSEQ multiplex PCR, while TCRdb's copy carries only in-frame clones and drops some. The sample holds tens of thousands of clones, 80% to 85% seen once. This sample comprised CD4+ or CD8+ T cells sorted from blood, obtained in a trial of the OX40 agonist ivuxolimab. The receptors derive from an adult with an advanced solid tumor such as melanoma, head and neck, liver or kidney cancer.

The CDR3 region is CASSIWGQGAAGELFF. The CDR3 DNA sequence: TGTGCCAGTAGTATATGGGGACAGGGGGCTGCCGGGGAGCTGTTTTTT. The chain employs TRBV19 and TRBJ2-2; 12 bases fit TRBD1. After removal of 2 bases from V and 6 bases from J, the junction contained 4 bases not matched to a gene. This CDR3 contains 16 residues. Per germline, CDR1 LNHDA and CDR2 SQIVND (reference sequence).

The chain combines TRBV29-1 with TRBJ2-1, with a possible D match to TRBD1 (5 bases). V lost 4 bases to trimming and J lost 6 bases, with 7 bases between them. The CDR3 is made up of 11 amino acids. Germline CDR1 SQVTM, CDR2 ANQGSEA. In DNA form, the CDR3 reads TGCAGCGTTGGGCAGGGCAATGAGCAGTTCTTC. Translation: CSVGQGNEQFF.

The sample holds a few counts of this clone. This chain uses TRBV9 with TRBJ2-5, with 14 bases lining up with TRBD2. The germline V gene has CDR1 SGDLS and CDR2 YYNGEE. This CDR3 is built from 18 residues. After removal of 0 bases from V and 3 bases from J, the junction contained 7 bases not matched to a gene. The CDR3 DNA follows: TGTGCCAGCAGCGTAGACCCGGGACTAGCGGGAGTTGAAGAGACCCAGTACTTC. Protein sequence: CASSVDPGLAGVEETQYF.

V and J are TRBV5-6 and TRBJ2-7; D is ambiguous. There are 14 residues in the CDR3. The V and J ends lost 2 bases and 7 bases respectively, with 16 bases between them. Per the germline V gene, CDR1 is SGHDT and CDR2 is YYEEEE. The CDR3 protein is CASSFGVSSGEQYV. CDR3 DNA sequence: TGTGCCAGCAGCTTCGGTGTTAGCTCAGGAGAGCAGTACGTC.

This clone was seen a handful of times. The V call is TRBV29-1, the J call TRBJ2-1; D may be TRBD2 (6 bases). CDR1 SQVTM and CDR2 ANQGSEA come from the germline V gene. V was clipped by 2 bases and J by 3 bases, with 11 bases between them. The CDR3 is 14 amino acids. The CDR3 loop reads CSVEIGLLYNEQFF. The CDR3 DNA reads as TGCAGCGTTGAAATAGGACTACTCTACAATGAGCAGTTCTTC.

The chain carries TRBV27 and TRBJ2-1; D is undetermined. Germline values: CDR1 MNHEY, CDR2 SMNVEV (reference sequence). Trimming took off 7 bases at V and 8 bases at J, with 21 bases between the two ends. The CDR3 spans 15 residues. CDR3 loop: CASTHGGPTIDEQFF. The CDR3, as DNA: TGTGCCAGCACCCACGGTGGGCCTACCATCGATGAGCAGTTCTTC.

The rearrangement uses TRBV28 and TRBJ2-3; TRBD1 matches at 9 bases. The CDR3 length is 18 residues. CDR1 and CDR2 (germline): MDHEN, SYDVKM. V shed 4 bases, J shed 1 base, and the junction held 12 bases outside the gene matches. The CDR3: CASSSLRLDRGGTDTQYF. The DNA for the CDR3 is TGTGCCAGCAGTTCCCTTCGACTGGACAGGGGCGGCACAGATACGCAGTATTTT. The full variable domain, rest sourced from reference TRBV28 and TRBJ2-3, is DVKVTQSSRYLVKRTGEKVFLECVQDMDHENMFWYRQDPGLGLRLIYFSYDVKMKEKGDIPEGYSVSREKKERFSLILESASTNQTSMYLCASSSLRLDRGGTDTQYFGPGTRLTVL.

The chain couples TRBV5-4 to TRBJ2-1, with 9 bases identical to TRBD1. V shed 4 bases, J shed 12 bases, and the junction held 8 bases outside the gene matches. The CDR3 extends over 13 amino acids. The germline V gene encodes CDR1 SGHNT and CDR2 YYREEE (reference sequence). CDR3 nucleotide sequence: TGTGCCAGCAGCGAAGGGACAGGGAATTTGCAGTTCTTC. It encodes CASSEGTGNLQFF.

Only a few counts were recorded for this clone. The chain links TRBV28 to TRBJ2-1; no definite D call. This CDR3 contains 11 residues. The V end lost 5 bases, the J end lost 6 bases, and 5 bases lay between the germline ends. Germline CDR1 and CDR2: MDHEN and SYDVKM. The CDR3 sequence is CASSPLNEQFF. The CDR3 nucleotides read TGTGCCAGCAGTCCTCTCAATGAGCAGTTCTTC.

This chain links TRBV29-1 with TRBJ2-3, with TRBD2 matching 11 bases. V trimming: 2 bases; J trimming: 1 base; junction bases outside the gene matches: 5. Germline CDR1 is SQVTM and CDR2 is ANQGSEA. The CDR3 has 16 residues. DNA of the CDR3: TGCAGCGTTGAACTAGCGGGAGGATGGGGCACAGATACGCAGTATTTT. This encodes CSVELAGGWGTDTQYF.

The chain joins TRBV30 to TRBJ1-2, with a possible D match to TRBD1 (6 bases). Deletions cut 2 bases from V and 7 bases from J, with 14 bases between. Germline CDR1 is GTSNPN and CDR2 is SVGIG (reference sequence). CDR3 length equals 13 residues. The CDR3 sequence is CAWSQGKGGGYTF. The CDR3 region has the DNA TGTGCCTGGAGTCAGGGGAAGGGTGGTGGCTACACCTTC.

This chain joins TRBV9 and TRBJ1-1; D call uncertain. The CDR3 length is 13 residues. CDR1 and CDR2 (germline): SGDLS, YYNGEE. V lost 0 bases and J 5 bases, leaving 8 bases between the germline ends. This CDR3 reads CASSVGGRTEAFF. The CDR3 DNA sequence: TGTGCCAGCAGCGTAGGAGGGCGGACTGAAGCTTTCTTT.

V usage is TRBV15 and J usage is TRBJ2-7, with 7 bases aligning to TRBD1. The CDR3 extends over 15 amino acids. The V segment lost 1 base and the J segment 3 bases; nucleotides outside the gene matches: 6. CDR1 and CDR2 from the germline V gene are LNHNV and YYDKDF (reference sequence). The CDR3 sequence: CATSRGRGQIYEQYF. In nucleotides, the CDR3 is TGTGCCACCAGCAGAGGCAGGGGACAGATCTACGAGCAGTACTTC.

This rearrangement joins TRBV4-1 to TRBJ2-7; D is undetermined. The CDR3 is 15 residues long. Trimming pared 0 bases from V and 3 bases from J, leaving 12 bases between. CDR1 is MGHRA and CDR2 is YSYEKL in the germline V gene. Here the CDR3 DNA reads TGCGCCAGCAGCCAAGATAATAACAGATACTACGAGCAGTACGTC. As protein: CASSQDNNRYYEQYV.

This clone was seen more than once but under ten times. The V and J genes are TRBV11-2 and TRBJ1-1; 8 positions match TRBD1. This CDR3 comprises 16 residues. J was trimmed by 7 bases and V by 3 bases; bases with no gene match: 13. Germline CDR1 is SGHAT and CDR2 is FQNNGV. The CDR3 DNA follows: TGTGCCAGCAGCTTCCGGGACAGGATATTTATTTGTGAAGCTTTCTTT. This codes for CASSFRDRIFICEAFF.

The rearrangement uses TRBV10-3 and TRBJ1-4; D is perhaps TRBD1 (5 bases). The V end was cut by 5 bases, the J end by 10 bases, with 14 bases between. Germline values: CDR1 ENHRY, CDR2 SYGVKD. This CDR3 has 13 residues. The CDR3 DNA sequence: TGTGCCATCAGTCCCCAGGGAGGGCTAAAACTGTTTTTT. The encoded protein is CAISPQGGLKLFF.

This clone was seen only a few times. The J gene is TRBJ1-6, the V gene TRBV4-1, with D tentatively TRBD1 (6 bases). Per the germline V gene, CDR1 is MGHRA and CDR2 is YSYEKL. The CDR3 is made up of 13 amino acids. The germline V and J ends were trimmed by 0 bases and 9 bases, with 6 bases remaining between them. The CDR3, as DNA: TGCGCCAGCAGCCAAGAGGACAGTTCACCCCTCCACTTT. It translates to CASSQEDSSPLHF.

This clone showed up just once. The rearrangement joins TRBV19 to TRBJ2-1, with TRBD1 as a possible D gene (5 bases). Germline CDR1 is LNHDA and CDR2 is SQIVND (reference sequence). This CDR3 is 14 amino acids long. Deletions cut 4 bases from V and 4 bases from J, with 11 bases between. The CDR3 spells CASSTGNGYNEQFF. The CDR3 DNA reads TGTGCCAGTAGTACAGGGAATGGTTACAATGAGCAGTTCTTC.

This clone was seen more than once but under ten times. The genes are TRBV5-6 and TRBJ1-1; D gene unclear. The V gene's germline CDR1 is SGHDT and CDR2 YYEEEE. The ends were cut back, 0 bases at V and 8 bases at J, with 14 bases in the middle. This CDR3 has 14 amino acids. CDR3 coding DNA: TGTGCCAGCAGCTTGGCCCGCCCGTACCCCGAAGCTTTCTTT. Encoded protein: CASSLARPYPEAFF.

This clone was counted a few times. The chain links TRBV5-1 to TRBJ2-1, with a tentative D call TRBD1 (6 bases). Per germline, CDR1 SGHRS and CDR2 YFSETQ. The CDR3 is 13 residues long. V was clipped by 4 bases and J by 7 bases, with 12 bases between them. CDR3 DNA sequence: TGCGCCAGCAGCCCCGTGGGGGCTAATGAGCAGTTCTTC. Amino acids: CASSPVGANEQFF.

The genes are TRBV6-1 and TRBJ2-7; 7 bases are a match to TRBD1. This CDR3 comprises 13 residues. The V gene's germline CDR1 is MNHNS and CDR2 SASEGT. The V segment lost 10 bases and the J segment 2 bases; nucleotides outside the gene matches: 8. CDR3 residues: CAISPGQAYEQYV. For the CDR3, the DNA is TGTGCCATCTCCCCCGGACAGGCCTACGAGCAGTACGTC.